This T cell receptor beta chain was sequenced in a study of cytomegalovirus exposure and HLA in healthy donors. Study-wide context: Early on, a data release was issued that held 80 million or so unique TCRs from HLA-typed donors. Of over 300 genotyped donors, approximately 80% clustered with self-reported Caucasian donors.

The PCR was carried out with 60 Vbeta primers and 13 Jbeta primers. Produced via immunoSEQ multiplex PCR; TCRdb's table is partial and in-frame only. The sample lists 100,000 to 150,000 clones, 80% occurring once. Per germline, CDR1 SNHLY and CDR2 FYNNEI. The CDR3 is 15 amino acids. V was trimmed by 5 bases and J by 6 bases, leaving 18 bases between them. Study-level findings and limits: In a later analysis, HLA-C alleles had the fewest associated TCRs, DRB1 alleles the most.

Remarks on this clone: Its antigen remains unknown.

Samples came from healthy bone marrow donors. The sample consisted of PBMCs. This receptor was identified in a male donor in good health and CMV-seronegative. The genes are TRBV2 and TRBJ2-3; a weak D match, TRBD1 (5 bases). The CDR3 reads CASSTTAELRDTQYF. CDR3 nucleotide sequence: TGTGCCAGCAGTACGACAGCCGAACTCCGTGATACGCAGTATTTT.